This T cell receptor (beta chain) was sequenced during a study of T cell responses to AZD1222 COVID-19 vaccine. Germline V CDR1 and CDR2: SGHRS, YFSETQ. Trimming removed 3 bases at V and 7 bases at J, with 13 bases between. The CDR3 has 14 amino acids. A word on this clone: What it recognizes is unknown.

Whole-study findings and limits: Baseline seropositivity characterized only six or seven AZD1222 recipients. Repertoires were obtained solely post-peak T cell response. The study found Spike-specific TCR breadth and depth rose after two AZD1222 doses.

This table comes from immunoSEQ multiplex PCR, and its TCRdb copy is limited to in-frame clones, with some not included. Among approximately 120,000 clones listed, roughly 90% were seen once. The clonotype comes from an adult in good health. This chain joins TRBV5-1 and TRBJ1-4; D gene ambiguous. The source was peripheral blood, collected on day 0 of AZD1222 vaccination. The CDR3 DNA is TGCGCCAGCAGCTATGGGTCCGAGGGTGAAAAACTGTTTTTT. It specifies CASSYGSEGEKLFF.